The entry below gives a single TCR beta chain sequence along with its context. What it binds is not known. Germline loops: CDR1 SGHVS, CDR2 FNYEAQ. This CDR3 region has 13 residues. Investigators sorted each CD8+ T cell subset in triplicate, taking approximately 330,000 cells each time. Naive CD8+ T cells showed a CD45RO-CCR7+CD27+CD95- phenotype. Libraries of TRB cDNA were made by 5' RACE and carried UMIs. After re-calling the 5' RACE reads, TCRdb lists one entry per CDR3 protein, DNA absent. In total, the table holds 140,000 to 150,000 distinct CDR3 sequences. This sample was included in a study of CXCR3-negative and CXCR3-positive naive CD8 T cells. Study-wide points: Freshly isolated PBMCs were used in most assays, given partial CXCR3 loss after freezing. Researchers report that CXCR3-positive naive cells carry more hydrophobic TRB CDR3s than CXCR3-negative naive cells. Much lower diversity was found in memory CD8+ cells, while both naive subsets had comparably high diversity.

The sequenced sample was naive CXCR3+ CD8+ T cells from blood. As for subset: CD45RO-CCR7+CD27+CD95- naive CD8+ T cells expressing CXCR3 (TNR3+). The sequence was collected from a human donor in good health. Some clones in this sample may be carry-over from other donors' samples. The V call is TRBV7-6, the J call TRBJ1-1. This CDR3 is CASSLGENTEALF.